A single sample gave rise to the 15 T cell receptor beta chains below, sequenced in a study of metastatic and nonmetastatic thyroid tumors. From the PCR reads, TCRdb re-called clones with MiXCR. The sample has tens of thousands of clones; roughly 15% are singletons. Not a single patient had been given any form of treatment at any point before undergoing thyroid surgery. The sequenced material came from blood. These receptors were collected from a male donor with papillary thyroid cancer or a benign thyroid nodule (not recorded which). Some clones in this sample may be carry-over from other donors' samples.

This clone was counted between two and nine times. The chain is built from TRBV6-1 and TRBJ2-3; perhaps D is TRBD1 or TRBD2 (5 bases each). Looked up from germline, CDR1 is MNHNS and CDR2 is SASEGT. Trimming pared 3 bases from V and 3 bases from J, leaving 10 bases between. The CDR3 is 14 amino acids. The CDR3 DNA follows: TGTGCCAGCAGTGACCAGGGAGAGACAGATACGCAGTATTTT. This codes for CASSDQGETDTQYF.

This clone occurred many times. V and J are TRBV10-2 and TRBJ2-5, with D hard to call. The CDR3 runs to 14 residues. In germline, CDR1 is WSHSY, CDR2 SAAADI. V was trimmed by 0 bases and J by 1 base, leaving 6 bases between them. CDR3 in amino acids: CASSESGFQETQYF. For the CDR3, the DNA is TGCGCCAGCAGTGAGTCGGGCTTCCAAGAGACCCAGTACTTC.

The rearrangement links TRBV30 to TRBJ2-7; either TRBD1 or TRBD2 may fit D (5 bases each). Germline V lookup: CDR1 GTSNPN, CDR2 SVGIG (reference sequence). This CDR3 comprises 13 residues. V lost 4 bases to trimming and J lost 5 bases, with 15 bases between them. CDR3 loop: CAWNEGAGNEQYF. CDR3 sequence (DNA): TGTGCCTGGAACGAAGGGGCGGGCAACGAGCAGTACTTC.

This clone was counted ten times or more. V usage is TRBV18 and J usage is TRBJ2-7; D gene unclear. Germline CDR1 reads KGHSH; CDR2 reads LQKENI. V shed 0 bases and J shed 2 bases, with 8 bases lying between them. The CDR3 is 14 amino acids. CDR3 in amino acids: CASSPPMQAYEQYF. CDR3 nucleotide sequence: TGTGCCAGCTCACCACCGATGCAGGCCTACGAGCAGTACTTC.

At least ten counts were recorded for this clone. The CDR3 coding sequence is TGTGCCAGCAGTACCCCCGGGACTAGCGTAAACAATGAGCAGTTCTTC. This gives the protein CASSTPGTSVNNEQFF. This chain connects TRBV12-3 or TRBV12-4 to TRBJ2-1, with 10 bases identical to TRBD2. The CDR3 contains 16 residues. J gave up 5 bases and V 5 bases, and 9 bases lay outside the gene matches.

The table lists this clone with a few counts. CDR3 protein: CAPTPGSSYEQYF. For the CDR3, the DNA is TGTGCCCCTACCCCCGGGAGCTCCTACGAGCAGTACTTC. The chain joins TRBV27 to TRBJ2-7, with D possibly TRBD2 on 6 matching bases. Trimming removed 11 bases from V and 0 bases from J, with 14 bases in between. CDR3 length equals 13 residues. In germline, CDR1 is MNHEY, CDR2 SMNVEV (reference sequence).

This sequence joins TRBV6-1 and TRBJ2-1; TRBD1 or TRBD2 may be the D gene (5 bases each). The CDR3 runs 15 residues. CDR1 is MNHNS, CDR2 SASEGT, per germline. V was clipped by 4 bases and J by 7 bases, with 17 bases between them. CDR3 residues: CASSVGVVVRNEQFF. CDR3 in DNA: TGTGCCAGCAGTGTGGGGGTGGTAGTAAGAAATGAGCAGTTCTTC.

This clone was detected a few times. This may arise from a read error, as a much more abundant clone is one base away. V and J are TRBV11-1 and TRBJ2-3, with D possibly being TRBD2 (5 bases). Trimming took off 3 bases at V and 6 bases at J, with 16 bases between the two ends. CDR3 size: 15 residues. Germline V gene data show CDR1 as SGHAT and CDR2 as FQDESV (reference sequence). CDR3 sequence reads: CASSFSLATFDTQYF. In DNA form, the CDR3 reads TGTGCCAGCAGCTTCTCTCTAGCAACCTTCGATACGCAGTATTTT.

The chain carries TRBV7-8 and TRBJ2-7; perhaps TRBD1 as D (6 bases). Germline V lookup: CDR1 SGHVS, CDR2 FQNEAQ. V lost 4 bases and J 3 bases, leaving 13 bases between the germline ends. CDR3 size: 14 residues. The DNA of the CDR3 is TGTGCCAGCAGCTCGTGGACAGTGGTCTACGAGCAGTACTTC. It specifies CASSSWTVVYEQYF. Drawing the rest from reference TRBV7-8 and TRBJ2-7, the complete variable domain is GAGVSQSPRYKVAKRGQDVALRCDPISGHVSLFWYQQALGQGPEFLTYFQNEAQLDKSGLPSDRFFAERPEGSVSTLKIQRTQQEDSAVYLCASSSWTVVYEQYFGPGTRLTVT.

This clone was counted only a few times. V is TRBV6-1 and J is TRBJ2-2, with D perhaps matching TRBD1 (6 bases). Germline V gene data show CDR1 as MNHNS and CDR2 as SASEGT. CDR3 length equals 14 residues. The CDR3 coding sequence is TGTGCTTATGCTAGGGGGTCGAACACCGGGGAGCTGTTTTTT. Amino acids: CAYARGSNTGELFF.

A note on this clone: Given a much more abundant clone one base away, this may be a read error. This chain connects TRBV5-6 to TRBJ2-7; D not certain. CDR3 length: 13 residues. Germline CDR1 SGHDT, CDR2 YYEEEE. The CDR3 bases are TGTGCCATCAGCTTGGCCGGCTACTACGAGCAGTACTTC. Translation gives CAISLAGYYEQYF.

This clone was detected many times. The V call is TRBV7-9, the J call TRBJ2-7; 7 positions match TRBD2. This CDR3 has 16 amino acids. Germline V CDR1 and CDR2: SEHNR, FQNEAQ (reference sequence). After removal of 2 bases from V and 5 bases from J, the junction contained 12 bases not matched to a gene. This chain's CDR3 is CASSLWGGGPADEQYF. The DNA of the CDR3 is TGTGCCAGCAGCTTATGGGGGGGAGGGCCTGCCGACGAGCAGTACTTC.

V is TRBV6-1 and J is TRBJ1-1; no reliable D call. The CDR3 extends over 14 amino acids. Germline CDR1 MNHNS, CDR2 SASEGT. The V end lost 6 bases, the J end lost 3 bases, and 14 bases lay between the germline ends. CDR3 sequence reads: CASSLTQVHTEAFF. CDR3 coding DNA: TGTGCCAGCAGCTTAACCCAAGTTCACACTGAAGCTTTCTTT.

This clone was detected a few times. The chain couples TRBV18 to TRBJ2-7; the match to TRBD1 covers 7 bases. This CDR3 contains 15 residues. V dropped 3 bases and J dropped 6; count of bases not matched to a gene: 11. The germline V gene has CDR1 KGHSH and CDR2 LQKENI. The CDR3 region has the DNA TGTGCCAGCTCACCTAGCAGTCGACAGGGATCCGAGCAGTACTTC. This gives the protein CASSPSSRQGSEQYF.

This clone was detected ten times or more. This chain joins TRBV7-2 and TRBJ2-6, with D perhaps TRBD1 or TRBD2 (7 bases each). Germline CDR1 reads SGHTA; CDR2 reads FQGNSA. V gave up 5 bases and J gave up 1 base, with 15 bases separating them. CDR3 length equals 17 residues. The CDR3 DNA sequence: TGTGCCAGCAGCCCCGGGGAGGGGGCGTCTGGGGCCAACGTCCTGACTTTC. This encodes CASSPGEGASGANVLTF.